The T cell receptor (beta chain) described here comes from a study of blood T cell repertoires in COVID-19. For the study at large: Sites in the United States, Italy and Spain provided acute and convalescent COVID-19 samples. The cDNA or gDNA used as material had been derived from T cells, B-cell-depleted T cells, or PBMCs.

Authors' data handling: The assay estimated nucleated cells by amplifying reference gene primers. Profiling relied on immunoSEQ multiplex PCR, and the TCRdb table lists in-frame clones only, not all of them. V and J calls and clone size come straight from that table; D and trimming were deduced from the DNA. Of roughly 82,000 clones listed, roughly 82% were seen once; the top ten hold under 11%. The germline CDR1 and CDR2 sequences are SNHLY and FYNNEI. The CDR3 spans 12 residues. Trimming took 3 bases from V and 4 from J, leaving 6 bases between them. The rearrangement links TRBV2 to TRBJ1-1; D call uncertain. This TCR was recovered from a man aged 60 to 69 with acute or convalescent COVID-19. Sequencing used peripheral blood. Here the CDR3 DNA reads TGTGCCAGCAGTGACCCGGGCACTGAAGCTTTCTTT. This codes for CASSDPGTEAFF.